The source of this TCR beta chain is a study of blood T cells in healthy people across ages (dated by TCRdb to the mid-2010s). Describing the broader study: In model experiments, template switching captured about one uniquely barcoded TCR beta cDNA molecule for every two T cells. Donors of different ages were randomly distributed across sequencing lanes to avoid experimental bias. Age-related changes in TCR beta repertoire diversity were measured in the study by deep sequencing normalized with unique cDNA molecular identifiers. Using the same blood draw, the study looked at two additional independent replicas of 1 million unique cDNA reads for two donors, one aged 18 to 30 and the other aged 80 or older. Four age groups were formed from the donors: young (average approximately 16 years), middle-aged (approximately 42), aged (roughly 56) and long-lived (around 82). Overall study outcomes, separate from this receptor: Because donor CMV infection status was unknown, age-related changes in expanded clonotypes were potentially confounded. A strong correlation was found between observed TCR beta diversity and the percentage of naive T cells measured by flow cytometry. As age increased, observed TCR beta diversity per million T cells dropped in a roughly linear way, and a significant reduction was already evident by age about 40. Compared with the aged group, the long-lived group had more naive CD4+ T cells, fewer expanded clones and increased TCR diversity, suggesting age selection. Estimates of total diversity based on one million sequenced T cells were considered lower bounds and underestimates. Bulk unsorted PBMC profiling prevented conclusive comparison of naive and antigen-experienced compartments.

Libraries came from 5' RACE. TCRdb records Illumina HiSeq 2500 as the sequencer. A second PCR of about 6 to 11 cycles was run with a J-beta primer mix and a sample-barcoded 5' primer. A template-switch 5' adaptor carrying 12 random nucleotides introduced a unique molecular identifier onto each TCR beta cDNA molecule. Each sample yielded at least 3 million CDR3-containing paired-end reads. The Mint cDNA synthesis kit, primed by a TRBC-specific oligonucleotide, was used to synthesize first-strand cDNA from all RNA. Following uracil-DNA glycosylase treatment, a first 18-cycle PCR with universal primers M1SS and BC2_uni_R was performed on all cDNA. The authors' analysis ran thus. For normalization, 1 million high-quality reads were randomly selected from each sample, with every read carrying a distinct molecular identifier. Reads sharing molecular identifiers were discarded rather than binned into consensus sequences. MiTCR, with a Q25 quality threshold and the strictest error-elimination algorithm, was used for CDR3 identification, clonotype clustering and error correction. A nonparametric unseen species model with Euler transformation was used to estimate a lower bound on total TCR beta diversity. TCRdb reprocessing: public reads trimmed at Q25 with fastp, clones called with MiXCR, in-frame beta chains kept. Entries that share a CDR3 protein sequence are merged under the most common genes and DNA. TCRdb's processing, not the study's, gives the V and J calls here. For this sample the table gives some 1,500,000 distinct CDR3 sequences, of which approximately 43% were detected only once. About 4.1% of the sample comes from the top ten.

This clonotype was picked up a small number of times. What this receptor recognizes is not known. Base qualities were left out, and no much larger clone turns up one base away. Systemically healthy Caucasian individuals from Russia, 39 in total and aged about 6 to 90 years, were included as donors. Approximately 10 milliliters of peripheral blood were collected from each donor into EDTA-treated Vacutainer tubes. Ficoll-Paque density-gradient centrifugation was used to isolate PBMCs, with at least 6.5 million per sample. Trizol reagent was used to extract total RNA from the PBMCs, yielding at least 5 micrograms per sample. Naive CD45RAhigh/CD27high T cell percentages were measured by flow cytometry on a PBMC aliquot from every donor. As encoded in the germline V gene (reference sequence), CDR1 is MNHEY while CDR2 is SMNVEV. Trimming at the junction amounts to 5 bases on V and 8 bases on J, and the germline ends lie 18 bases apart. The CDR3, from cysteine to phenylalanine, totals 14 residues. CDR3 DNA is the only sequence kept; it has 42 bases, read in frame from the first base.

The sequence was collected from a woman younger than 35 in good health. Sequencing input: blood. The receptor chain draws on TRBV27 and TRBJ1-2, with TRBD1 tentatively as D gene (5 bases match). Here the CDR3 is given as CASSLLAGTEGYTF. The DNA sequence is given as TGTGCCAGCAGTCTCCTGGCAGGGACGGAAGGCTACACCTTC.